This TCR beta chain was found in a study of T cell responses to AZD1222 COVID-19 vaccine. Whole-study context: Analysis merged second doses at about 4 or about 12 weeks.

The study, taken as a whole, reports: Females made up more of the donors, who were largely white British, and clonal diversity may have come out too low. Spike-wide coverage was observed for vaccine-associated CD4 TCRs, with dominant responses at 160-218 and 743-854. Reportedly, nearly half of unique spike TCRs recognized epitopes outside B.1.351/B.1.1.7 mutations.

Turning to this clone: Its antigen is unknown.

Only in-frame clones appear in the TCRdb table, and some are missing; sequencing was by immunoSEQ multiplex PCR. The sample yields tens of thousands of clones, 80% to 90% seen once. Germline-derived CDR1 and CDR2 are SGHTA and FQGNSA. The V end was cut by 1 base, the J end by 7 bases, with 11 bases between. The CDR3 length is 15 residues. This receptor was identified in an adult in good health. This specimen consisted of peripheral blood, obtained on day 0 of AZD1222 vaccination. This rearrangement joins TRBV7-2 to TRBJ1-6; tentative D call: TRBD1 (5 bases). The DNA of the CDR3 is TGTGCCAGCAGCTTAGGTTCAGGGTGGAATTCACCCCTCCACTTT. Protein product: CASSLGSGWNSPLHF.